This entry lists 30 T cell receptor beta chains sequenced from one sample in a study of shared clonotypes between healthy human individuals. Generated by immunoSEQ multiplex PCR, the TCRdb table keeps only in-frame clones and is missing some. The sample yields about 680,000 clones, around 78% seen once. The sample was memory CD4+ T cells sorted from blood. The subset: CD45RA-negative fraction. These receptors all stem from a woman aged 30 to 39 in good health.

This clone came up a few times. The V call is TRBV10-3, the J call TRBJ2-7; the match to TRBD1 covers 10 bases. Germline V gene lookup returns CDR1 ENHRY and CDR2 SYGVKD. The CDR3 consists of 16 residues. Trimming removed 0 bases from V and 6 bases from J; junction bases left unmatched: 8. CDR3 residues: CAISESAGTGAREQYF. CDR3 in DNA: TGTGCCATCAGTGAGTCCGCGGGGACAGGGGCTCGCGAGCAGTACTTC.

The chain combines TRBV30 with TRBJ2-1; no clear D gene. This CDR3 has 15 amino acids. The germline V gene has CDR1 GTSNPN and CDR2 SVGIG (reference sequence). Trimming stripped 3 bases from V and 5 bases from J, with 17 bases between. CDR3 in amino acids: CAWRDGPSPNNEQFF. The CDR3 nucleotides are TGTGCCTGGAGGGACGGGCCCTCCCCCAACAATGAGCAGTTCTTC.

This chain connects TRBV6-5 to TRBJ2-5; tentative D call: TRBD2 (5 bases). This CDR3 has 16 residues. CDR1 and CDR2 (germline): MNHEY, SVGAGI. V was shortened by 0 bases and J by 2 bases, with 13 bases between the two germline ends. The CDR3 bases are TGTGCCAGCAGTTACTCGTTCGCGGACTCTCAAGAGACCCAGTACTTC. It translates to CASSYSFADSQETQYF.

This clone was counted a few times. This sequence joins TRBV28 and TRBJ1-1; no definite D call. CDR3 size: 13 residues. The germline CDR1 and CDR2 sequences are MDHEN and SYDVKM. Trimming pared 4 bases from V and 1 base from J, leaving 7 bases between. The CDR3 sequence: CASSSHQNTEAFF. In DNA, the CDR3 is TGTGCCAGCAGTTCCCACCAGAACACTGAAGCTTTCTTT.

The CDR3 DNA reads TGCGCCAGCAGCGGGACTAGCGGGACCTACGAGCAGTACTTC. Amino acids: CASSGTSGTYEQYF. The gene calls are TRBV5-1 and TRBJ2-7; TRBD2 agrees at 13 bases. V trimming: 4 bases; J trimming: 2 bases; junction bases outside the gene matches: 0. Germline loops: CDR1 SGHRS, CDR2 YFSETQ. The CDR3 covers 14 residues.

This sequence joins TRBV25-1 and TRBJ1-1; a weak D match, TRBD1 (5 bases). The V gene lost 8 bases and the J gene lost 5 bases, with 18 bases spanning the gap. CDR1 and CDR2 from the germline V gene are MGHDK and SYGVNS. The CDR3 is 14 residues long. The CDR3 coding sequence is TGTGCCAGCGGGGATGGGACCGGGTTTACTGAAGCTTTCTTT. It encodes CASGDGTGFTEAFF.

V is TRBV6-1 and J is TRBJ1-1, with D possibly matching TRBD1 (5 bases). The V gene lost 2 bases and the J gene lost 6 bases, with 10 bases spanning the gap. CDR3 length: 13 residues. In germline, CDR1 is MNHNS, CDR2 SASEGT. The CDR3 is CASSENRIAEAFF. In DNA form, the CDR3 reads TGTGCCAGCAGTGAAAACAGGATCGCTGAAGCTTTCTTT.

The J gene is TRBJ2-7, the V gene TRBV28; tentatively, D is TRBD2 (6 bases). V shed 9 bases and J shed 0 bases, with 9 bases lying between them. The CDR3 extends over 12 amino acids. Germline V lookup: CDR1 MDHEN, CDR2 SYDVKM. The CDR3 region is CARGTVSYEQYF. The CDR3 nucleotides are TGTGCCAGAGGGACTGTCTCCTACGAGCAGTACTTC. Combining the CDR3 with reference TRBV28 and TRBJ2-7 gives the whole variable domain DVKVTQSSRYLVKRTGEKVFLECVQDMDHENMFWYRQDPGLGLRLIYFSYDVKMKEKGDIPEGYSVSREKKERFSLILESASTNQTSMYLCARGTVSYEQYFGPGTRLTVT.

The V call is TRBV11-2, the J call TRBJ1-2, with TRBD1 as a possible D gene (5 bases). With 6 bases removed from V and 1 base from J, the gap between germline ends came to 12 bases. Per the germline V gene, CDR1 is SGHAT and CDR2 is FQNNGV. This CDR3 spans 14 amino acids. CDR3 protein: CASSPRQGNYGYTF. The CDR3 DNA reads as TGTGCCAGCAGTCCACGTCAGGGTAACTATGGCTACACCTTC.

The rearrangement links TRBV19 to TRBJ2-1; 8 positions agree with TRBD2. V gave up 0 bases and J gave up 12 bases; unmatched junction bases: 16. CDR1 and CDR2 from the germline V gene are LNHDA and SQIVND (reference sequence). CDR3 length: 17 residues. CDR3 region: CASSIEVSSGFTMRQFF. CDR3 sequence (DNA): TGTGCCAGTAGTATAGAAGTGTCTAGCGGGTTTACAATGAGGCAGTTCTTC.

This chain connects TRBV9 to TRBJ2-3; the match to TRBD2 covers 10 bases. Germline V gene lookup returns CDR1 SGDLS and CDR2 YYNGEE. The CDR3 extends over 20 amino acids. V dropped 0 bases and J dropped 5; count of bases not matched to a gene: 18. CDR3 DNA: TGTGCCAGCAGCGTAGCTTCAGTAGAATCTAGACTAGCGGGTGAAGATACGCAGTATTTT. It codes for CASSVASVESRLAGEDTQYF.

The CDR3 DNA reads TGCGCCAGCAGCCAAGGAGCGCCAGGGTCGAAGGATCATGGCTACACCTTC. Protein product: CASSQGAPGSKDHGYTF. The chain carries TRBV4-1 and TRBJ1-2; D possibly corresponds to TRBD1 (5 bases). Germline V lookup: CDR1 MGHRA, CDR2 YSYEKL. CDR3 length: 17 amino acids. Between the trimmed V and J ends, which lost 1 base and 6 bases, there was a span of 21 bases.

This chain uses TRBV28 with TRBJ1-1; D is ambiguous. The V and J ends lost 8 bases and 7 bases respectively, with 14 bases between them. The CDR3 spans 12 residues. Germline V gene lookup returns CDR1 MDHEN and CDR2 SYDVKM. Written as DNA, the CDR3 is TGTGCCAGCCGCTCCGGGCTTGGTGAAGCTTTCTTT. This translates into CASRSGLGEAFF.

The V and J genes are TRBV9 and TRBJ2-1; possibly TRBD2 for D (6 bases). The CDR3 is 15 residues long. Per germline, CDR1 SGDLS and CDR2 YYNGEE. The V and J ends lost 4 bases and 4 bases respectively, with 15 bases between them. The CDR3 region has the DNA TGTGCCAGCAGCACTACAGGAGGGCCTTACAATGAGCAGTTCTTC. Protein: CASSTTGGPYNEQFF.

This chain links TRBV28 with TRBJ1-1; 7 bases are shared with TRBD1. The CDR3 sequence is 14 residues long. The germline V gene encodes CDR1 MDHEN and CDR2 SYDVKM. The V gene end was trimmed by 4 bases and the J gene end by 4 bases; junction bases not matched to a gene: 6. The CDR3 here is CASSSAGGGTEAFF. The CDR3 bases are TGTGCCAGCAGTTCGGCAGGGGGAGGCACTGAAGCTTTCTTT.

The chain couples TRBV30 to TRBJ2-1; D is possibly TRBD1 (5 bases). Between the trimmed V and J ends, which lost 4 bases and 9 bases, there was a span of 16 bases. CDR1 is GTSNPN, CDR2 SVGIG, per germline (reference sequence). The CDR3 extends over 13 amino acids. CDR3 amino acids: CAWTLQGGGEQFF. The CDR3, as DNA: TGTGCCTGGACCTTGCAGGGCGGTGGTGAGCAGTTCTTC.

The chain is built from TRBV5-1 and TRBJ2-3; 9 bases align to TRBD2. The CDR3 runs to 15 residues. The germline V gene has CDR1 SGHRS and CDR2 YFSETQ. V lost 0 bases and J lost 4; bases outside the gene matches: 3. This CDR3 is CASSLVAGGADTQYF. CDR3 nucleotides: TGCGCCAGCAGCTTGGTTGCGGGAGGGGCAGATACGCAGTATTTT.

The table lists this clone with a count of one. CDR3 nucleotides: TGTGCCAGCAGCGTAATACAGGGGCGCACTGAAGCTTTCTTT. The encoded protein is CASSVIQGRTEAFF. This chain joins TRBV11-2 and TRBJ1-1; 7 bases match TRBD1. In germline, CDR1 is SGHAT, CDR2 FQNNGV. This CDR3 spans 14 amino acids. V trimming: 5 bases; J trimming: 4 bases; junction bases outside the gene matches: 7.

This clone has more than one count but fewer than ten. This chain links TRBV7-9 with TRBJ2-7; D gene ambiguous. V was pared by 3 bases and J by 1 base, with 13 bases between. This CDR3 is 15 amino acids long. Germline V CDR1 and CDR2: SEHNR, FQNEAQ (reference sequence). The CDR3 DNA follows: TGTGCCAGCAGCTTGTCGTCCGGAGTATCCTACGAGCAGTACTTC. Encoded protein: CASSLSSGVSYEQYF.

The J gene is TRBJ1-4, the V gene TRBV15; 7 bases fit TRBD1. V trimming: 1 base; J trimming: 0 bases; junction bases outside the gene matches: 2. The CDR3 loop spans 16 amino acids. Germline CDR1 and CDR2: LNHNV and YYDKDF (reference sequence). CDR3 DNA sequence: TGTGCCACCAGCAGAGTCCAGGGGGCAACTAATGAAAAACTGTTTTTT. Translated: CATSRVQGATNEKLFF.

This chain joins TRBV7-8 and TRBJ1-1; D gene unclear. Trimming cost V 4 bases and J 5 bases, with 17 bases left between them. Germline-derived CDR1 and CDR2 are SGHVS and FQNEAQ. The CDR3 loop spans 15 amino acids. In DNA form, the CDR3 reads TGTGCCAGCAGCTCCTCGACGGGGAGGAGGACTGAAGCTTTCTTT. It encodes CASSSSTGRRTEAFF.

This chain connects TRBV2 to TRBJ1-4; unclear D gene. Deletions cut 6 bases from V and 5 bases from J, with 19 bases between. The CDR3 runs to 16 residues. The germline gives CDR1 SNHLY, CDR2 FYNNEI. DNA for the CDR3: TGTGCCAGCAGGATCGAGGATCGGGGTGGGAATGAAAAACTGTTTTTT. Its translation is CASRIEDRGGNEKLFF.

The chain combines TRBV7-2 with TRBJ1-2; tentative D call: TRBD1 (5 bases). The CDR3 contains 14 residues. The germline V and J ends were trimmed by 5 bases and 1 base, with 11 bases remaining between them. Germline V gene lookup returns CDR1 SGHTA and CDR2 FQGNSA. CDR3: CASSKDSLNYGYTF. The DNA for the CDR3 is TGTGCCAGCAGCAAAGACAGTCTTAACTATGGCTACACCTTC.

The V call is TRBV30, the J call TRBJ2-4, with D unresolved. Germline loops: CDR1 GTSNPN, CDR2 SVGIG (reference sequence). The length of the CDR3 is 12 residues. The V and J ends lost 0 bases and 7 bases respectively, with 7 bases between them. The DNA for the CDR3 is TGTGCCTGGAGTGTATCCGGGAACATTCAGTACTTC. It is translated as CAWSVSGNIQYF. Drawing the rest from reference TRBV30 and TRBJ2-4, the complete variable domain is SQTIHQWPATLVQPVGSPLSLECTVEGTSNPNLYWYRQAAGRGLQLLFYSVGIGQISSEVPQNLSASRPQDRQFILSSKKLLLSDSGFYLCAWSVSGNIQYFGAGTRLSVL.

This clone was counted between two and nine times. This chain links TRBV9 with TRBJ1-1; D gene unclear. Trimming took 2 bases from V and 3 from J, leaving 11 bases between them. Germline V gene lookup returns CDR1 SGDLS and CDR2 YYNGEE. The CDR3 consists of 14 residues. CDR3 protein: CASSVAFSHTEAFF. CDR3 DNA sequence: TGTGCCAGCAGCGTCGCCTTCTCCCACACTGAAGCTTTCTTT.

The V call is TRBV28, the J call TRBJ2-3, with a weak D call TRBD1 (6 bases). Trimming pared 4 bases from V and 2 bases from J, leaving 10 bases between. CDR1 is MDHEN and CDR2 is SYDVKM in the germline V gene. The CDR3 contains 14 residues. CDR3 amino acids: CASSWTAFTDTQYF. Here the CDR3 DNA reads TGTGCCAGCAGTTGGACAGCTTTCACAGATACGCAGTATTTT.

This clone showed up just a few times. The chain recombines TRBV19 with TRBJ1-1; no firm D call. Trimming shortened V by 5 bases and J by 4 bases, and 14 bases separated the two germline ends. Germline V gene lookup returns CDR1 LNHDA and CDR2 SQIVND (reference sequence). This CDR3 is 14 amino acids long. In nucleotides, the CDR3 is TGTGCCAGTAGTGGCCGACTGGAGTCCACTGAAGCTTTCTTT. It yields the protein CASSGRLESTEAFF.

The chain joins TRBV9 to TRBJ1-2, with D uncertain. Germline lookup yields CDR1 SGDLS and CDR2 YYNGEE. V was pared by 0 bases and J by 7 bases, with 7 bases between. CDR3 length: 12 amino acids. The CDR3 region has the DNA TGTGCCAGCAGCGTAGTCCGGGGTGGCTACACCTTC. Its translation is CASSVVRGGYTF. Combining the CDR3 with reference TRBV9 and TRBJ1-2 gives the whole variable domain DSGVTQTPKHLITATGQRVTLRCSPRSGDLSVYWYQQSLDQGLQFLIQYYNGEERAKGNILERFSAQQFPDLHSELNLSSLELGDSALYFCASSVVRGGYTFGSGTRLTVV.

This clone was picked up one time. The chain recombines TRBV5-1 with TRBJ1-2; D is unclear. The germline V gene encodes CDR1 SGHRS and CDR2 YFSETQ. This CDR3 region has 14 residues. The V end was cut by 1 base, the J end by 3 bases, with 10 bases between. CDR3 coding DNA: TGCGCCAGCAGCTTGTTCCGGGCCGACTATGGCTACACCTTC. This encodes CASSLFRADYGYTF.

This clone was observed once. This sequence joins TRBV28 and TRBJ2-7, with 7 bases aligning to TRBD1. Trimming took 8 bases from V and 1 from J; bases not matched to a gene: 11. Germline assignment: CDR1 MDHEN and CDR2 SYDVKM. The CDR3 runs to 15 residues. The CDR3 here is CASPPSSRGSYEQYF. CDR3 sequence (DNA): TGTGCCAGCCCTCCCTCTTCCAGGGGGTCCTACGAGCAGTACTTC.